This is a list of T cell receptor beta chains from one sample in a study of T cells in Graves' hyperthyroidism and ophthalmopathy. TCRdb re-called the multiplex PCR reads through MiXCR, storing one row per CDR3 protein. The sample contains around 400,000 distinct CDR3 sequences, 13% of which appear only once. The sequencing sample was made of blood. Receptors were obtained from a woman aged 18-29 years with Graves' hyperthyroidism. CDR3s include the opening cysteine and the closing phenylalanine or tryptophan. The order of the fields is D gene, J gene, clone size, V gene, CDR3 DNA, CDR3 protein. A D gene is named only where the DNA matches it firmly. Expanded clones are given a class, and other clones once, few, many or no size at all.

d_call: NA
j_call: TRBJ1-5
clone_size: many
v_call: TRBV11-2
cdr3_nt: TGTGCCAGCCTACCCAGGGTCGGCAATCAGCCCCAGCATTTT
cdr3_aa: CASLPRVGNQPQHF

d_call: NA
j_call: TRBJ1-6
clone_size: NA
v_call: TRBV5-5
cdr3_nt: TGTGCCAGCAGCTTGGGATACAACCTTAATAATTCACCCCTCCACTTT
cdr3_aa: CASSLGYNLNNSPLHF

d_call: TRBD2
j_call: TRBJ2-3
clone_size: NA
v_call: TRBV28
cdr3_nt: TGTGCCAGCAGCTCCATCCTCCTAGCGGGGGGGGTGTATACGCAGTATTTT
cdr3_aa: CASSSILLAGGVYTQYF

d_call: NA
j_call: TRBJ2-5
clone_size: few
v_call: TRBV7-3
cdr3_nt: TGTGCTAGCAGCGCACCCTTAGAGACCCAGTACTTC
cdr3_aa: CASSAPLETQYF

d_call: NA
j_call: TRBJ2-5
clone_size: many
v_call: TRBV7-2
cdr3_nt: TGTGCCAGCAGCCTATCCCGAGAGACCCAGTACTTC
cdr3_aa: CASSLSRETQYF

d_call: NA
j_call: TRBJ2-5
clone_size: many
v_call: TRBV11-2
cdr3_nt: TGTGCCAGCAGCCGCCCCGAGGGTCGGGAGACCCAGTACTTC
cdr3_aa: CASSRPEGRETQYF

d_call: TRBD1
j_call: TRBJ1-2
clone_size: few
v_call: TRBV28
cdr3_nt: TGTGCCAGCAGTACCGCCGGGACAGGGGTCTATGGCTACACCTTC
cdr3_aa: CASSTAGTGVYGYTF

d_call: NA
j_call: TRBJ1-2
clone_size: many
v_call: TRBV12-3/TRBV12-4
cdr3_nt: TGTGCCAGCAGTTTTCGTGGGTGGGTAGGGGGCTATGGCTACACCTTC
cdr3_aa: CASSFRGWVGGYGYTF

d_call: NA
j_call: TRBJ1-1
clone_size: many
v_call: TRBV15
cdr3_nt: TGTGCCACCAGCAGAGATATCAGGGAATGGAGGAACACTGAAGCTTTCTTT
cdr3_aa: CATSRDIREWRNTEAFF

d_call: NA
j_call: TRBJ2-7
clone_size: NA
v_call: TRBV9
cdr3_nt: TGTGCCAGCAGCGCGAAGGGAGCCGGAGCCTACGAGCAGTACTTC
cdr3_aa: CASSAKGAGAYEQYF

d_call: TRBD1
j_call: TRBJ2-1
clone_size: NA
v_call: TRBV19
cdr3_nt: TGTGCCAGTAGGCCCGCTGTACAGGGGAGTAGGAATGAGCAGTTCTTC
cdr3_aa: CASRPAVQGSRNEQFF

d_call: TRBD1
j_call: TRBJ2-7
clone_size: many
v_call: TRBV9
cdr3_nt: TGTGCCAGCAGCGTAGGGACAGGGCTCTACGAGCAGTACTTC
cdr3_aa: CASSVGTGLYEQYF

d_call: NA
j_call: TRBJ2-7
clone_size: many
v_call: TRBV5-5
cdr3_nt: TGTGCCAGCAGCGGGGGATCAGAAGAGCAGTACTTC
cdr3_aa: CASSGGSEEQYF

d_call: NA
j_call: TRBJ1-2
clone_size: many
v_call: TRBV9
cdr3_nt: TGTGCCAGCAGCGGAGGGGCAGGGGCCTATGGCTACACCTTC
cdr3_aa: CASSGGAGAYGYTF

d_call: TRBD1
j_call: TRBJ2-7
clone_size: many
v_call: TRBV20-1
cdr3_nt: TGCAGTGCTAGAACGCCACAGGGGCCCAGGCAGTACTTC
cdr3_aa: CSARTPQGPRQYF

d_call: NA
j_call: TRBJ2-7
clone_size: many
v_call: TRBV2
cdr3_nt: TGTGCCAGCAGCCGACGCCCCGGGACAGCGGGTAACGAGCAGTACTTC
cdr3_aa: CASSRRPGTAGNEQYF

d_call: NA
j_call: TRBJ1-1
clone_size: many
v_call: TRBV29-1
cdr3_nt: TGCAGCGTTGTAACAGGGTGGAGCACTGAAGCTTTCTTT
cdr3_aa: CSVVTGWSTEAFF

d_call: TRBD2
j_call: TRBJ2-2
clone_size: many
v_call: TRBV5-1
cdr3_nt: TGCGCCAGCAGCTTGGCCGCGGGGGCCGGGGAGCTGTTTTTT
cdr3_aa: CASSLAAGAGELFF

d_call: NA
j_call: TRBJ2-3
clone_size: many
v_call: TRBV2
cdr3_nt: TGTGCCAGCAGCCCTAACGAAGCCGATACGCAGTATTTT
cdr3_aa: CASSPNEADTQYF

d_call: TRBD2
j_call: TRBJ2-3
clone_size: NA
v_call: TRBV5-1
cdr3_nt: TGCGCCAGCAGTGGGCGGGGGGACACAGATACGCAGTATTTT
cdr3_aa: CASSGRGDTDTQYF

d_call: TRBD2
j_call: TRBJ2-1
clone_size: many
v_call: TRBV10-3
cdr3_nt: TGTGCCATCAGTGAGCGGACTAGCGGGGGCCTAGGGGAGCAGTTCTTC
cdr3_aa: CAISERTSGGLGEQFF

d_call: NA
j_call: TRBJ1-3
clone_size: many
v_call: TRBV12-3/TRBV12-4
cdr3_nt: TGTGCCAGCAGCCTTGACAGTAGCTCTGGAAACACCATATATTTT
cdr3_aa: CASSLDSSSGNTIYF

d_call: NA
j_call: TRBJ1-1
clone_size: NA
v_call: TRBV18
cdr3_nt: TGTGCCAGCTCTCCGCAGACCCAGAACGCTGAAGCTTTCTTT
cdr3_aa: CASSPQTQNAEAFF

d_call: NA
j_call: TRBJ2-1
clone_size: many
v_call: TRBV12-3/TRBV12-4
cdr3_nt: TGTGCCAGCAGTTCCCCGCATCGAGCCACGGTTGAGCAGTTCTTC
cdr3_aa: CASSSPHRATVEQFF

d_call: TRBD1
j_call: TRBJ2-1
clone_size: many
v_call: TRBV19
cdr3_nt: TGTGCCAGTAGTCTCGCACTACCGGGACAGGGGACGAATGAGCAGTTCTTC
cdr3_aa: CASSLALPGQGTNEQFF

d_call: NA
j_call: TRBJ1-2
clone_size: many
v_call: TRBV24-1
cdr3_nt: TGTGCCACCAGTGATTCGGCGAAGGATGGCTACACCTTC
cdr3_aa: CATSDSAKDGYTF

d_call: TRBD2
j_call: TRBJ2-1
clone_size: few
v_call: TRBV6-1
cdr3_nt: TGTGCCAGCAGGCTGTCTAGCGGTAACGATGAGCAGTTCTTC
cdr3_aa: CASRLSSGNDEQFF

d_call: TRBD1
j_call: TRBJ2-1
clone_size: NA
v_call: TRBV7-2
cdr3_nt: TGTGCCAGCAGATCCAATGAGGGGGCCCGCTACAATGAGCAGTTCTTC
cdr3_aa: CASRSNEGARYNEQFF